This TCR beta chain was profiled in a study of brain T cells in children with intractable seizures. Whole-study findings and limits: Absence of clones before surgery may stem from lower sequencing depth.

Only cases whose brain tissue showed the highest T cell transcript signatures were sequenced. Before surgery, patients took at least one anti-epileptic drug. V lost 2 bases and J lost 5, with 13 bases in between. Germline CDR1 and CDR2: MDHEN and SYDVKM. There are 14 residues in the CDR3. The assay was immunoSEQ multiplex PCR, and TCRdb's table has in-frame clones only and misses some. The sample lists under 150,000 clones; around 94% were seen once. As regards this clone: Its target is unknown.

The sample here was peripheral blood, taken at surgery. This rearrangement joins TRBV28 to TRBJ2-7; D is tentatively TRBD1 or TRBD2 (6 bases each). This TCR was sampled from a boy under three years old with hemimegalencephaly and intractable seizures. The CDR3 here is CASSLGGPPDEQYF. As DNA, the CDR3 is TGTGCCAGCAGTTTAGGGGGGCCGCCCGACGAGCAGTACTTC.